This T cell receptor beta chain was documented in a study of control samples from healthy donors and cancer patients. Profiled with immunoSEQ multiplex PCR; TCRdb holds only in-frame clones, not every one. Of 170,000 or so clones listed, about 94% are singletons. The V gene's germline CDR1 is SGDLS and CDR2 YYNGEE. V was shortened by 10 bases and J by 3 bases, with 14 bases between the two germline ends. This CDR3 has 13 residues. This TCR was sampled from a woman between 40 and 50 years old in good health. Sequenced sample: blood. V usage is TRBV9 and J usage is TRBJ1-5, with D possibly matching TRBD1 (5 bases). CDR3 sequence: CASSRDYNQPQHF. The CDR3, as DNA: TGTGCCTCCAGCAGGGACTACAATCAGCCCCAGCATTTT.